This TCR beta chain was observed in a study of blood T cell repertoires in COVID-19. About the study: PBMCs, B-cell-depleted T cells, or T cells were the source of the cDNA or gDNA that made up the material.

The V segment lost 6 bases and the J segment 6 bases; nucleotides outside the gene matches: 12. Germline loops: CDR1 MDHEN, CDR2 SYDVKM. The CDR3 has 15 residues. Profiling relied on immunoSEQ multiplex PCR, and the TCRdb table lists in-frame clones only, not all of them. This sample has approximately 150,000 clones, with 79% found just once. This clone was counted between two and nine times. This clonotype was obtained from a woman in her seventies in a cohort exposed to, infected with or recovered from COVID-19 (not recorded which). The sequenced material came from PBMCs or T cells enriched from blood (not recorded which). The gene calls are TRBV28 and TRBJ2-3; TRBD1 matches 7 bases. The CDR3 DNA is TGTGCCAGCAGCCCACAGGGGACCGTTCACGATACGCAGTATTTT. It encodes CASSPQGTVHDTQYF.